This T cell receptor (beta chain) was sequenced for a study of OX40 agonist ivuxolimab in advanced cancers. The repertoire was sequenced with immunoSEQ multiplex PCR; TCRdb's copy has only in-frame clones and lacks some. Of over 40,000 clones in the sample, around 81% are singletons; the top ten hold around 2.7%. This clone ranks as medium-sized. After removal of 5 bases from V and 9 bases from J, the junction contained 16 bases not matched to a gene. CDR3 length: 18 amino acids. The germline gives CDR1 MNHEY, CDR2 SMNVEV (reference sequence). The rearrangement uses TRBV27 and TRBJ2-1; 13 bases align to TRBD2. This receptor was identified in an adult with an advanced solid tumor such as melanoma, head and neck, liver or kidney cancer. Sequenced material: CD4+ or CD8+ T cells sorted from blood, taken in a trial of the OX40 agonist ivuxolimab. CDR3 amino acids: CASSPLRRTSGRASEQFF. Here the CDR3 DNA reads TGTGCCAGCAGTCCCCTAAGACGAACTAGCGGGAGGGCCAGTGAGCAGTTCTTC.